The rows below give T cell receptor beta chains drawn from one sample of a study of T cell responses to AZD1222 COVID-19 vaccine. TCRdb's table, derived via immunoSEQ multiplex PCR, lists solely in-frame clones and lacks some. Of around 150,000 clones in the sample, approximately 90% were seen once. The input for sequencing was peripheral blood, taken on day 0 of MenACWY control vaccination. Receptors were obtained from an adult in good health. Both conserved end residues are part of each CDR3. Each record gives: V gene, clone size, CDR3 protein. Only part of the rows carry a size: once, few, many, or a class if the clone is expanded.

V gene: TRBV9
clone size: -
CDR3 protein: CASSPQTGTNQPQHF

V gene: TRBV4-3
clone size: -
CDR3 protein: CASSPQGEREMGYTF

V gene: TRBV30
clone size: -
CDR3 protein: CAWSVLAGETQYF

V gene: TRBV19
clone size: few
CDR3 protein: CASSIGPAYQETQYF

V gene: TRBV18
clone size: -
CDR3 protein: CASSPTGPGSGANVLTF

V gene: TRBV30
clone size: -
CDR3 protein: CAWSVWQGERPLHF

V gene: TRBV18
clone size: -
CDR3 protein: CASSGNPGELFF

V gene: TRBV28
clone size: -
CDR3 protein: CASMAWVSGGYATNEKLFF

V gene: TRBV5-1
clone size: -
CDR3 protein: CASSLEGSPGSPLHF

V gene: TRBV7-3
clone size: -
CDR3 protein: CASSPWGSGGANTGELFF

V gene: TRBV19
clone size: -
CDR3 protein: CATQGPITGELFF

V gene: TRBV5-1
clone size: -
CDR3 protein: CASSFSGGGQSPNSPLHF

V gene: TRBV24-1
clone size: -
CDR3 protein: CATSDRTLTPTNTGELFF

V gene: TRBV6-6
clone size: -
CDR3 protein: CASSYLSGDQPQHF

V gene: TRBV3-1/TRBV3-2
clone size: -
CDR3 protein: CASSHGGSSATNEKLFF

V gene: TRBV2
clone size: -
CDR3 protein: CASTLTGGEQYF

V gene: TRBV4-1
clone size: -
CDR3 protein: CASSQVEGGYTGELFF

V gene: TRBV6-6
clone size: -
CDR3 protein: CASSLGVSVNSYNEQFF

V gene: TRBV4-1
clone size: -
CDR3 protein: CASSQKGGVSGYEQYF

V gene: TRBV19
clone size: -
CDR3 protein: CASSDRVLSQPQHF

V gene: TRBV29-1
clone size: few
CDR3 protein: CSVVDRALYGYTF

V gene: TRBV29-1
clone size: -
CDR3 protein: CSAPLQSSYNEQFF

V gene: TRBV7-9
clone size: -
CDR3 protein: CASSLGGVQPQHF

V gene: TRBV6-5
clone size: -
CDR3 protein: CAIQGLAGNTDTQYF

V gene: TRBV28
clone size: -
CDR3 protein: CASSGTSGALYEQYF

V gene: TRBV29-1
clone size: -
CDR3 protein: CSAGWESSYNSPLHF

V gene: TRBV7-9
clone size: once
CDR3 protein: CASSIGQGYEQYF

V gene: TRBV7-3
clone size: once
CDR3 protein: CASSVRGGITEAFF

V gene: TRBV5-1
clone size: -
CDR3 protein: CAGSREGYTF

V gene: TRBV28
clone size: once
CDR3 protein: CASSLGGGGRNYGYTF

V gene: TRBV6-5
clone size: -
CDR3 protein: CASSYGGGNTEAFF